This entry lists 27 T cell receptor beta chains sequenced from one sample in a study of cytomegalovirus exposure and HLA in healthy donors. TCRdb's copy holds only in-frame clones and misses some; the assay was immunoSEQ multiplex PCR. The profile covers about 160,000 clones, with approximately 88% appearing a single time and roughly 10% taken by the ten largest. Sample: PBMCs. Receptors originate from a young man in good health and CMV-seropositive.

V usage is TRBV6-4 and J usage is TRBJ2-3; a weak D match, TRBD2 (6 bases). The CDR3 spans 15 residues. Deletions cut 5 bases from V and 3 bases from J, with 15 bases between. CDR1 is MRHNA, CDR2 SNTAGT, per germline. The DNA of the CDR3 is TGTGCCAGCAGTCATCTCCCGGGGGAGACAGATACGCAGTATTTT. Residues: CASSHLPGETDTQYF.

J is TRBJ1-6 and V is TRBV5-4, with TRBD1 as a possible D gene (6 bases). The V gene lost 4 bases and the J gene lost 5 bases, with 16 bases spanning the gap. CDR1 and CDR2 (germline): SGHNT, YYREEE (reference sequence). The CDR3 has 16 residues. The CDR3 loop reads CASSPSWGLDNSPLHF. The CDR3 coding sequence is TGTGCCAGCAGCCCCAGCTGGGGGCTAGATAATTCACCCCTCCACTTT.

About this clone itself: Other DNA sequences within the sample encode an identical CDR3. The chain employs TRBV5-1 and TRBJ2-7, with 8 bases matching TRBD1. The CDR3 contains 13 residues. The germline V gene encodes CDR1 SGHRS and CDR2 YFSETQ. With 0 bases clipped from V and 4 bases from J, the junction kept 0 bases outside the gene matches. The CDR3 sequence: CASSLDRGYEQYF. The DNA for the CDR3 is TGCGCCAGCAGCTTGGACAGGGGGTACGAGCAGTACTTC.

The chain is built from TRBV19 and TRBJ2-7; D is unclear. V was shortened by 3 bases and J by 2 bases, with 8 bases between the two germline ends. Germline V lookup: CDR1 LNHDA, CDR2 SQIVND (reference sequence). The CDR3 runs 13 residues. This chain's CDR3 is CASSMQATYEQYF. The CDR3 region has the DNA TGTGCCAGTAGTATGCAGGCTACCTACGAGCAGTACTTC.

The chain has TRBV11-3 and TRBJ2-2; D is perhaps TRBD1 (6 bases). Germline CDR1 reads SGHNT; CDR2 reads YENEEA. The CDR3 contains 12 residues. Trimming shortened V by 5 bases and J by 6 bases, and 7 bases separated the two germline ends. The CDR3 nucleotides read TGTGCCAGCAGCGGGGGCGCCGGGGAGCTGTTTTTT. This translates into CASSGGAGELFF.

This CDR3 reads CASSESQGAGGANVLTF. Here the CDR3 DNA reads TGCGCCAGCAGTGAGTCCCAGGGGGCTGGTGGGGCCAACGTCCTGACTTTC. The J gene is TRBJ2-6, the V gene TRBV10-1, with TRBD1 identical over 8 bases. J gave up 3 bases and V 0 bases, and 4 bases lay outside the gene matches. Looked up from germline, CDR1 is WNHNN and CDR2 is SYGVQD (reference sequence). There are 17 residues in the CDR3.

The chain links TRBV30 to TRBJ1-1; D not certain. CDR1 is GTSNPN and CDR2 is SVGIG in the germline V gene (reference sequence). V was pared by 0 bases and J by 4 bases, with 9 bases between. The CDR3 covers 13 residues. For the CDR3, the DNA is TGTGCCTGGAGTGTACGCGTGTCCACTGAAGCTTTCTTT. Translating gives CAWSVRVSTEAFF.

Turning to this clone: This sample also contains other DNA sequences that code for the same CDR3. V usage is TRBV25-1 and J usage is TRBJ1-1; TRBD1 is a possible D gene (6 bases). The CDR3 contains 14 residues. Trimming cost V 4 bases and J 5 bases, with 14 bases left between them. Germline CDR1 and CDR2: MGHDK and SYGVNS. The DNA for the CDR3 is TGTGCCAGCAGTGGAACAGGGCGGGGGACTGAAGCTTTCTTT. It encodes CASSGTGRGTEAFF.

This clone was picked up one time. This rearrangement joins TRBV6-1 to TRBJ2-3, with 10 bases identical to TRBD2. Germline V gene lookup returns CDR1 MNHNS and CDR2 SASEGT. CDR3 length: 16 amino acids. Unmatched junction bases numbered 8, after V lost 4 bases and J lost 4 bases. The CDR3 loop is CASSGVGLAGADTQYF. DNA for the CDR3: TGTGCCAGCAGTGGCGTAGGTCTAGCGGGAGCAGATACGCAGTATTTT.

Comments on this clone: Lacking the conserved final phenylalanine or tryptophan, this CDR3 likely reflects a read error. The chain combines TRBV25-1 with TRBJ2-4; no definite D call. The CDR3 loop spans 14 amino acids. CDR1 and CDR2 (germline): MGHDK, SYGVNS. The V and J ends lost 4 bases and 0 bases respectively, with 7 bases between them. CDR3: CASSVSGAKNIQYL. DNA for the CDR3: TGTGCCAGCAGTGTGTCCGGAGCCAAAAACATTCAGTACCTC.

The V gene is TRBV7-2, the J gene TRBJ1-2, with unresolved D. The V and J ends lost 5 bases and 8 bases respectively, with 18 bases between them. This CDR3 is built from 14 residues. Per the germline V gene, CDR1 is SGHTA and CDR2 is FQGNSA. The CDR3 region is CASSAPGRSMGYTF. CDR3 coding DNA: TGTGCCAGCAGCGCTCCCGGCAGGTCTATGGGCTACACCTTC.

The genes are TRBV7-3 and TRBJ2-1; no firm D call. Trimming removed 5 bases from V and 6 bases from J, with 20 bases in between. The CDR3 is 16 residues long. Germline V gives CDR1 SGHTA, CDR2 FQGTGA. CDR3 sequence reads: CASSLDLSRLGNEQFF. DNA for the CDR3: TGTGCCAGCAGCCTCGACCTGTCCAGGCTGGGCAATGAGCAGTTCTTC.

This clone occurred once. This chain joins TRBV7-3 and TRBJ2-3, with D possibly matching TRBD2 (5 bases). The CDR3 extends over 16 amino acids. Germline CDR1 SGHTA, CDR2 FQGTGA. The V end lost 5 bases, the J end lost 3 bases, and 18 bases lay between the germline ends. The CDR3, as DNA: TGTGCCAGCAGCGCCCAGGCAAGAGCGGCGACAGATACGCAGTATTTT. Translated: CASSAQARAATDTQYF. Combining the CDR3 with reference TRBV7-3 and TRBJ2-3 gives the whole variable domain GAGVSQTPSNKVTEKGKYVELRCDPISGHTALYWYRQSLGQGPEFLIYFQGTGAADDSGLPNDRFFAVRPEGSVSTLKIQRTERGDSAVYLCASSAQARAATDTQYFGPGTRLTVL.

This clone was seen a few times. The CDR3: CASRATGGRGEQYF. CDR3 coding DNA: TGTGCCAGCAGGGCGACAGGGGGCCGGGGCGAGCAGTACTTC. V usage is TRBV27 and J usage is TRBJ2-7, with 10 bases aligning to TRBD1. The J segment lost 6 bases and the V segment lost 6 bases, leaving 8 bases of the junction unmatched. The CDR3 has 14 amino acids. Germline CDR1 MNHEY, CDR2 SMNVEV (reference sequence).

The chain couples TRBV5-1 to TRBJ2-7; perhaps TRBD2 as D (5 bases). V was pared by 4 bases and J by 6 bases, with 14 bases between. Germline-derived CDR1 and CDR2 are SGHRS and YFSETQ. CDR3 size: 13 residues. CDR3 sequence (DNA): TGCGCCAGCAGCCAGGCTAGCCCTCCCGAGCAGTACTTC. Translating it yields CASSQASPPEQYF.

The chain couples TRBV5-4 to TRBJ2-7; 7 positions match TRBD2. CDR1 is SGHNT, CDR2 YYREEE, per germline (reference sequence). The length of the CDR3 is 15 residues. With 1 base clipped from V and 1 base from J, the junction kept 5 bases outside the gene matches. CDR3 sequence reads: CASSLPAGRSYEQYF. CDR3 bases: TGTGCCAGCAGCTTGCCAGCGGGGAGATCCTACGAGCAGTACTTC.

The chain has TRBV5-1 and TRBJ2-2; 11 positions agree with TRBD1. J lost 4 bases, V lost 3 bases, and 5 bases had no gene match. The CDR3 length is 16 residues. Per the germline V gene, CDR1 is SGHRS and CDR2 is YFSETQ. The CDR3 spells CASSSGQGVGTGELFF. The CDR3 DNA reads TGCGCCAGCAGCTCGGGACAGGGGGTAGGCACCGGGGAGCTGTTTTTT.

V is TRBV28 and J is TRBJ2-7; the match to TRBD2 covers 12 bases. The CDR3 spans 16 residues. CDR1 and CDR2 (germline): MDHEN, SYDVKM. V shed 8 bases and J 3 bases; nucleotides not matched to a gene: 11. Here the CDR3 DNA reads TGTGCCAGCCTCACTAGCGGGAGGTACACTTGCTACGAGCAGTACTTC. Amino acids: CASLTSGRYTCYEQYF.

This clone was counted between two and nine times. The CDR3 here is CASSDSSRGTEAFF. The CDR3 nucleotides are TGTGCCAGCAGTGACTCGAGTCGAGGCACTGAAGCTTTCTTT. J is TRBJ1-1 and V is TRBV6-4; D gene uncertain. The V end was cut by 0 bases, the J end by 4 bases, with 9 bases between. The CDR3 length is 14 residues. Germline V lookup: CDR1 MRHNA, CDR2 SNTAGT.

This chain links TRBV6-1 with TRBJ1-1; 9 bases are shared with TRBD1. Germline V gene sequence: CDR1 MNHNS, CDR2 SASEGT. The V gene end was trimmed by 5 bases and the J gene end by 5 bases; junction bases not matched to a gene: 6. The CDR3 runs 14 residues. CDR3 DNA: TGTGCCAGCAGTAAGACAGGGGGAACGACTGAAGCTTTCTTT. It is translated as CASSKTGGTTEAFF.

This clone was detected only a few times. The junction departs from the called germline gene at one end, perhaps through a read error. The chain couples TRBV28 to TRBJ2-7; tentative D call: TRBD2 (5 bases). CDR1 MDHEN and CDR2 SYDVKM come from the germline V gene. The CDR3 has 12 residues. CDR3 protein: CASSKAPALTIF. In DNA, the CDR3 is TGTGCCAGCAGTAAGGCTCCCGCCCTGACTATATTC.

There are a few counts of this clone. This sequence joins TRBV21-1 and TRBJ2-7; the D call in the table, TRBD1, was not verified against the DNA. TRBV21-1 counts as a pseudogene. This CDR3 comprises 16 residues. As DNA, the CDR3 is TGTGCCAGCAGCACTACCCGCGAGACATTAACCTACGAGCAGTACTTC. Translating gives CASSTTRETLTYEQYF.

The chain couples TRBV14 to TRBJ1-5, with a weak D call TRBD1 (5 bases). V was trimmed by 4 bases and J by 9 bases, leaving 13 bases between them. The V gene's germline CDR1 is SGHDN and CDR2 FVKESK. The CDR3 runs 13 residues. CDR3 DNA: TGTGCCAGCAGCCTTCGGACCGGGGGGCCCCAGCATTTT. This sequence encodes CASSLRTGGPQHF.

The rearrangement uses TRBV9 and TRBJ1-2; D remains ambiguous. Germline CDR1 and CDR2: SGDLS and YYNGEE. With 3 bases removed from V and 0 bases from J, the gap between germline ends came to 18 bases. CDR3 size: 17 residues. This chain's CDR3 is CASSATPHSLANYGYTF. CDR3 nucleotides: TGTGCCAGCAGCGCCACCCCCCACAGCTTAGCTAACTATGGCTACACCTTC.

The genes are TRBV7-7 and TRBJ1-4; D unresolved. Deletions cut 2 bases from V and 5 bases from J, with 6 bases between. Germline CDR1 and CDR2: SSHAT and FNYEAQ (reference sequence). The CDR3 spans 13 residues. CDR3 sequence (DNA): TGTGCCAGCAGCTTAAACGGGAATGAAAAACTGTTTTTT. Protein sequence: CASSLNGNEKLFF.

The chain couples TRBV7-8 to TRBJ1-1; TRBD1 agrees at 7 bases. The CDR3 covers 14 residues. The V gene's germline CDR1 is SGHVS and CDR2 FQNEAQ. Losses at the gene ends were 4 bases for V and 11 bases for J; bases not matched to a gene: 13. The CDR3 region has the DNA TGTGCCAGCAGCTCCCTTAGACAGGGAGGACTGGCTTTCTTT. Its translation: CASSSLRQGGLAFF.

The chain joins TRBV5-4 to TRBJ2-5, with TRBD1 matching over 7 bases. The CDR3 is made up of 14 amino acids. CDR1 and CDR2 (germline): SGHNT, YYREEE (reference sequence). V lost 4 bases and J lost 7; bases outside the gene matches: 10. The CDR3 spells CASSADRYSGTQYF. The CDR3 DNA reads TGTGCCAGCAGCGCGGACAGGTACTCGGGGACCCAGTACTTC.